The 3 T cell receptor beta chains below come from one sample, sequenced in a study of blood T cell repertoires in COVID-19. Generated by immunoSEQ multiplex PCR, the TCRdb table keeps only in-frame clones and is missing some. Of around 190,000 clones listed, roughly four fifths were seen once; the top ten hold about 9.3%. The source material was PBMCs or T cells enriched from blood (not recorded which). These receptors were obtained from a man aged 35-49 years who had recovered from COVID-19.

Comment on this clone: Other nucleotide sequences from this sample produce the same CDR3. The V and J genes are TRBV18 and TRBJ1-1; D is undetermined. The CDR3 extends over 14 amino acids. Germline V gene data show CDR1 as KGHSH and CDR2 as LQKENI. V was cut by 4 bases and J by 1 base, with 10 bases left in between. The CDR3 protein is CASSLTGPNTEAFF. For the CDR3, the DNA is TGTGCCAGCTCACTTACTGGTCCGAACACTGAAGCTTTCTTT.

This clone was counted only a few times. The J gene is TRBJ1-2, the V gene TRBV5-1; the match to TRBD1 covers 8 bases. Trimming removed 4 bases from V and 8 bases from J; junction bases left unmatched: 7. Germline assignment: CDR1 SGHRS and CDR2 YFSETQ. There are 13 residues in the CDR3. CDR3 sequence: CASSHPGTGGYTF. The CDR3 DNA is TGCGCCAGCAGCCATCCCGGGACAGGAGGCTACACCTTC.

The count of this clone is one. In DNA, the CDR3 is TGTGCCACCAGCGGACTAAACGAGGCCTACAATGAGCAGTTCTTC. Protein product: CATSGLNEAYNEQFF. The rearrangement joins TRBV15 to TRBJ2-1, with TRBD2 as a possible D gene (6 bases). The CDR3 loop spans 15 amino acids. The ends were cut back, 5 bases at V and 2 bases at J, with 13 bases in the middle. Germline V gives CDR1 LNHNV, CDR2 YYDKDF (reference sequence).